This TCR beta chain was retrieved from a study of blood T cell repertoires in COVID-19. The trim removed 0 bases at V and 14 bases at J, leaving 7 bases unmatched. CDR3 length equals 14 residues. The germline V gene has CDR1 LGHNA and CDR2 YSLEER. Per the original methods: It was from reference gene primer amplification that nucleated cell counts were estimated. The repertoire was sequenced with immunoSEQ multiplex PCR; TCRdb's copy has only in-frame clones and lacks some. Clonal size and the V and J genes are those of that table, whereas D and trimming came from the DNA. The table shows tens of thousands of clones, with approximately 84% occurring only once.

This chain links TRBV4-3 with TRBJ1-6, with 7 bases fitting TRBD1. The source material was peripheral blood. This TCR came from a man over 45 with active COVID-19. As DNA, the CDR3 is TGCGCCAGCAGCCAAGACTCCCGTGACAGGGCCCTCCACTTT. Amino acid sequence: CASSQDSRDRALHF.